This record covers a single TCR beta chain. Its specificity is not known. Arm-PCR of CDR3 regions and iRepertoire HTBI primers were the basis on which TCR beta libraries were built. MiXCR, applied by TCRdb to the multiplex PCR reads, yields one record per CDR3 protein. The data show a few hundred thousand distinct CDR3 sequences, with around 22% seen just once and about 27% held by the top ten. As to time point: persistent/refractory GD, antithyroid drugs over 5 years with positive TRAb. The TCR library was made from RNA that had been extracted from PBMCs in TRIzol. This CDR3 comprises 17 residues. Germline assignment: CDR1 LNHNV and CDR2 YYDKDF (reference sequence). The sample is drawn from a study of regulatory T cells in long-lasting Graves disease. Broader study findings: TRBV28, TRBJ1-2 and TRBJ2-5 were segments that persistent disease favored.

The V and J genes are TRBV15 and TRBJ2-5; 7 bases align to TRBD1. The end of the DNA fits TRBJ2-7 better, so the J call may be wrong. Sequencing used peripheral blood mononuclear cells (PBMCs), obtained when the disease was refractory, from a patient treated with antithyroid drugs. The receptor was isolated from a female donor with Graves disease. CDR3 sequence (DNA): TGTGCCACCAGCAGAGATTCGGGAACAGGGGTTGGGTACGAGCAGTACTTC. Protein: CATSRDSGTGVGYEQYF.